This TCR beta chain stems from a study of shared clonotypes between healthy human individuals. As for the study in general: CD4 naive cells filled three plates per donor, CD4 memory three, CD8 naive two and CD8 memory one. General observations from the study: The four-donor shared clonotypes exceeded non-shared clonotypes in generation probability, with non-shared ones scoring lower.

This clone occurred a few times. What it binds is unknown. The data were produced by immunoSEQ multiplex PCR, yet TCRdb's version contains in-frame clones alone and is incomplete. Seen here are roughly 2,500,000 clones, 80% to 95% observed once, and the top ten hold 0.36%. Per germline, CDR1 SEHNR and CDR2 FQNEAQ (reference sequence). Trimming cost V 5 bases and J 7 bases, with 11 bases left between them. CDR3 length: 12 amino acids. The V gene is TRBV7-9, the J gene TRBJ1-1, with D maybe TRBD1 (6 bases). Sequenced input: naive CD4+ T cells from PBMCs. Subset noted: CD45RA+ positively selected. The source of this sequence is a young man in good health. Some clones in this sample may be carry-over from other donors' samples. CDR3 region: CASSPDSFEAFF. The CDR3 nucleotides are TGTGCCAGCAGCCCGGACAGTTTTGAAGCTTTCTTT. The full variable domain, completed using reference TRBV7-9 and TRBJ1-1, is DTGVSQNPRHKITKRGQNVTFRCDPISEHNRLYWYRQTLGQGPEFLTYFQNEAQLEKSRLLSDRFSAERPKGSFSTLEIQRTEQGDSAMYLCASSPDSFEAFFGQGTRLTVV.